This T cell receptor (beta chain) was retrieved from a study of graft-versus-host responses after intestinal transplantation. Overall study context: Among the recipients, transplants were multivisceral, liver-intestinal, or isolated intestinal. Recipients were all induced with anti-thymocyte globulin, then given tacrolimus and steroids for roughly three years. Study findings and constraints: High graft-versus-host to host-versus-graft T cell clonal ratios marked allografts of patients with graft-donor macrochimerism. Recipient marrow held GvH clones, some first seen in ileum or blood.

As regards this clone: Its antigen is unknown.

Repertoires were generated with immunoSEQ multiplex PCR, while TCRdb's copy carries only in-frame clones and drops some. The sample holds about 60,000 clones; around 90% are singletons and the top ten take approximately 1.7%. Tissue from the graft was processed to free its intraepithelial and lamina propria lymphocytes. This clonotype originated in a human patient who received an intestinal transplant, so some T cells may come from the graft donor. The sample in question was ileum tissue, obtained more than 350 days after transplant.

CDR3 sequence (DNA): TGTGCCAGCAGTGAAGTGGGCAGGGGGCTCTATGGCTACACCTTC. It encodes CASSEVGRGLYGYTF. This chain links TRBV6-1 with TRBJ1-2, with 8 bases fitting TRBD1. CDR3 length equals 15 residues. The V gene's germline CDR1 is MNHNS and CDR2 SASEGT. V lost 1 base to trimming and J lost 4 bases; unmatched junction nucleotides: 5.